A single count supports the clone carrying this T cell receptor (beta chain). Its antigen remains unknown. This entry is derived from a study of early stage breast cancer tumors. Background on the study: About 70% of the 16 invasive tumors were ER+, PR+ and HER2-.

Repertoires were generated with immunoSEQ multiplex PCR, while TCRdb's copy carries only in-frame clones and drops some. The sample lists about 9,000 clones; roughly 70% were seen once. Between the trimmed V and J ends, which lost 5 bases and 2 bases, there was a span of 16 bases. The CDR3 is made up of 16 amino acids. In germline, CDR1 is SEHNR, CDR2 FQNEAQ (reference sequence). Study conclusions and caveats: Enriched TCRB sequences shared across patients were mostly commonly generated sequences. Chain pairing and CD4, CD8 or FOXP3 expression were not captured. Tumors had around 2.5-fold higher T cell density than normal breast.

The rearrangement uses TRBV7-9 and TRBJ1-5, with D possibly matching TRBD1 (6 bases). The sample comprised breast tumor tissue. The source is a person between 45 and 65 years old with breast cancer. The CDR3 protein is CASSPRAGVGNQPQHF. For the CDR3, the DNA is TGTGCCAGCAGCCCCAGGGCAGGGGTTGGCAATCAGCCCCAGCATTTT.